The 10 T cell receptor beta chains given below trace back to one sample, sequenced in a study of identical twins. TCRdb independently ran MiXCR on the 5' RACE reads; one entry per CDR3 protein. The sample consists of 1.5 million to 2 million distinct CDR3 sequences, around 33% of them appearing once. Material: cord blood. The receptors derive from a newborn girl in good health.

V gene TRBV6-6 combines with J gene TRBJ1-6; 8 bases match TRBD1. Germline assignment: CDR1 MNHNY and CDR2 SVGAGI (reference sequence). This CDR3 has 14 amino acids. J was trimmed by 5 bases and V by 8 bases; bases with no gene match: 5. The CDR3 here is CASGKDRDNSPLHF. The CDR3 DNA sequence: TGTGCCAGCGGGAAGGACAGGGATAATTCACCCCTCCACTTT.

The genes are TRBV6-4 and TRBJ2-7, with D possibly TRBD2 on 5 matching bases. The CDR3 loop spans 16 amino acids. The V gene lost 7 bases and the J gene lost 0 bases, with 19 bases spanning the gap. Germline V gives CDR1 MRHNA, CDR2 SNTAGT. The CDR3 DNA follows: TGTGCCAGCAAACCTAAGGAGGCACCTGCCTCCTACGAGCAGTACTTC. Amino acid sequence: CASKPKEAPASYEQYF.

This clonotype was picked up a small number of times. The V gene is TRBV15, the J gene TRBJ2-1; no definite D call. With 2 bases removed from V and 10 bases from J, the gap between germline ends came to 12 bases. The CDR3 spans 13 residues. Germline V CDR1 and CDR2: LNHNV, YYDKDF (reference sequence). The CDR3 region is CATSRPVFLEQFF. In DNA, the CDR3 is TGTGCCACCAGCAGACCGGTCTTTTTGGAGCAGTTCTTC. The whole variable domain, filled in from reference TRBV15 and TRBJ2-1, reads DAMVIQNPRYQVTQFGKPVTLSCSQTLNHNVMYWYQQKSSQAPKLLFHYYDKDFNNEADTPDNFQSRRPNTSFCFLDIRSPGLGDTAMYLCATSRPVFLEQFFGPGTRLTVL.

DNA for the CDR3: TGCAGTGCCCGTTTATTTCGGACAGGGGTAGACGGGCAGTACTTC. This sequence encodes CSARLFRTGVDGQYF. The J gene is TRBJ2-5, the V gene TRBV20-1, with 9 nucleotides matching TRBD1. Trimming removed 6 bases from V and 11 bases from J; junction bases left unmatched: 19. The CDR3 extends over 15 amino acids. The germline V gene encodes CDR1 DFQATT and CDR2 SNEGSKA (reference sequence).

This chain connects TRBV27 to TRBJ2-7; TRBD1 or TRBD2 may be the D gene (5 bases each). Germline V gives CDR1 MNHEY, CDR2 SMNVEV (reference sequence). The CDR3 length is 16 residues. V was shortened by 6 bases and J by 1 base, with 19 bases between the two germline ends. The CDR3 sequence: CASSQKWGSRSYEQYF. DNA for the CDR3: TGTGCCAGCAGCCAAAAATGGGGGTCAAGGTCCTACGAGCAGTACTTC.

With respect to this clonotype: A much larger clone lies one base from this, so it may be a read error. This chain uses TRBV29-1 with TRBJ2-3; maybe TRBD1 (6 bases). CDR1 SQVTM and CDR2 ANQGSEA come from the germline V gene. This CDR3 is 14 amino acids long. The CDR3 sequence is CSVGGQFFTDAQYF. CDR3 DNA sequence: TGCAGCGTCGGAGGACAGTTTTTCACAGATGCGCAGTATTTT.

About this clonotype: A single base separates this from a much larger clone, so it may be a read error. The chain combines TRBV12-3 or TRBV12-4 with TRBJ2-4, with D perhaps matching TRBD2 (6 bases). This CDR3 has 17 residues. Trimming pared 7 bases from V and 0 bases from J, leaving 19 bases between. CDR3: CASNPPLRGVAKNIQYF. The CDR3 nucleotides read TGTGCCAGCAATCCCCCCTTGCGCGGGGTAGCCAAAAACATTCAGTACTTC.

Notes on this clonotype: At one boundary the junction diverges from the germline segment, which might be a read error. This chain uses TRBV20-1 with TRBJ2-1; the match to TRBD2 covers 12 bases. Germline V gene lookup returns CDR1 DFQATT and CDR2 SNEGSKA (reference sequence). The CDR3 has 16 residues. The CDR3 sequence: CSAYRTSGIDYNERFF. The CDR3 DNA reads TGCAGTGCCTACCGGACTAGCGGGATTGACTACAATGAGCGGTTCTTC.

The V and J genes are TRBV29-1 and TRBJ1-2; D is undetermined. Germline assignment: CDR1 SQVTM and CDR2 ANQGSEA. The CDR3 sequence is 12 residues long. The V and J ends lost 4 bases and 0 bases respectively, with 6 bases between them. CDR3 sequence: CSVVSANYGYTF. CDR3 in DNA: TGCAGCGTTGTCTCAGCTAACTATGGCTACACCTTC.

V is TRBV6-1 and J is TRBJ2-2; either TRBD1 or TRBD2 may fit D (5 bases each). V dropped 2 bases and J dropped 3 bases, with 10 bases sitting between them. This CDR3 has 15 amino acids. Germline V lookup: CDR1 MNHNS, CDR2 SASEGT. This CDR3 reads CASSEPGRHTGELFF. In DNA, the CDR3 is TGTGCCAGCAGTGAACCGGGACGGCACACCGGGGAGCTGTTTTTT.